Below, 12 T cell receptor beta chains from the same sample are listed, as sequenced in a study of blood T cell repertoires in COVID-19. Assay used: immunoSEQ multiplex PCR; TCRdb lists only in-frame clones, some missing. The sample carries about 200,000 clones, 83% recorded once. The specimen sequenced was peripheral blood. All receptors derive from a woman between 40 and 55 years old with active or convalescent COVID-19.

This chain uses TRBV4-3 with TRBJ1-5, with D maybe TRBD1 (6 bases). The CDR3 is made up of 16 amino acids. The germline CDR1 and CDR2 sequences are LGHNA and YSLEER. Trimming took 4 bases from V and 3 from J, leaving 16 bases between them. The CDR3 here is CASSLGQGTFNQPQHF. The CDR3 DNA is TGCGCCAGCAGCCTAGGCCAGGGGACCTTCAATCAGCCCCAGCATTTT.

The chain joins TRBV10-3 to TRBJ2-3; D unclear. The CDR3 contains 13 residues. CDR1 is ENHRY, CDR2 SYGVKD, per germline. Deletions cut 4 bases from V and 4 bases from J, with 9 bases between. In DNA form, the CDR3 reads TGTGCCATCAGTGGCTTAGATGCAGATACGCAGTATTTT. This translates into CAISGLDADTQYF.

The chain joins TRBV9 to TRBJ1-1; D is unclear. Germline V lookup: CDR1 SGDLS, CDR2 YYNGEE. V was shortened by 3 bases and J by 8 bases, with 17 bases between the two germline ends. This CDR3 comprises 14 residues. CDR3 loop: CASSARVGSGEAFF. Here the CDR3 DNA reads TGTGCCAGCAGCGCCCGAGTAGGCAGCGGGGAAGCTTTCTTT.

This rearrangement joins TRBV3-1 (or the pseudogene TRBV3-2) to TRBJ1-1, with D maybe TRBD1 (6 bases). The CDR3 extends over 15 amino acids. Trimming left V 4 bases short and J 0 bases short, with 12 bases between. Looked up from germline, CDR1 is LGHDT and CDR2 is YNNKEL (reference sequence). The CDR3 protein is CASSLSDSLNTEAFF. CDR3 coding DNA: TGTGCCAGCAGCCTATCGGACAGTCTGAACACTGAAGCTTTCTTT.

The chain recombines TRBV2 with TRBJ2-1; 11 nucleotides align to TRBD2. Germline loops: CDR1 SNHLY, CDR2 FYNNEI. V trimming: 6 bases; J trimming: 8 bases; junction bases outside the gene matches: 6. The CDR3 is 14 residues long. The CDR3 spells CASRTSGGVDEQFF. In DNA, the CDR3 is TGTGCCAGCAGAACTAGCGGGGGCGTAGATGAGCAGTTCTTC.

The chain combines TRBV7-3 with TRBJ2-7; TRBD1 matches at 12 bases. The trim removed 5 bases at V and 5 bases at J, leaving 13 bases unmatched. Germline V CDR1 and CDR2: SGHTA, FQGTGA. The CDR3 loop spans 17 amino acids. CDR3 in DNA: TGTGCCAGCAGCAAATCCGGGACAGGGGGCGCTGGGAACGAGCAGTACTTC. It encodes CASSKSGTGGAGNEQYF.

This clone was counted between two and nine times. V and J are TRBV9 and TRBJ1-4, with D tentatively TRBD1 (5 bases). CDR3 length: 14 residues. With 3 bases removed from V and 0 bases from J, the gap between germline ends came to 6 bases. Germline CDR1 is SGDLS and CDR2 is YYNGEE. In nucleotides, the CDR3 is TGTGCCAGCAGCGAGACAGCAACTAATGAAAAACTGTTTTTT. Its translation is CASSETATNEKLFF.

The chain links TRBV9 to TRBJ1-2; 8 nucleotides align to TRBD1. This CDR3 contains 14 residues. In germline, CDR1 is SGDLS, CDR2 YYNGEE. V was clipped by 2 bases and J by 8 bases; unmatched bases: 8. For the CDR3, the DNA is TGTGCCAGCAGCGTGACTCAGGGGGCAGGAGGCTACACCTTC. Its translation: CASSVTQGAGGYTF.

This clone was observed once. The CDR3 reads CASSSPGLWTGRNTEAFF. The CDR3 nucleotides read TGTGCCAGCAGCTCCCCGGGTTTGTGGACGGGGAGGAACACTGAAGCTTTCTTT. V gene TRBV7-6 combines with J gene TRBJ1-1; D is ambiguous. Trimming pared 4 bases from V and 1 base from J, leaving 22 bases between. Germline-derived CDR1 and CDR2 are SGHVS and FNYEAQ. This CDR3 is built from 18 residues.

The CDR3 region is CASSLHQDYGYTF. The CDR3 DNA is TGTGCCAGCAGCTTGCATCAGGACTATGGCTACACCTTC. This sequence joins TRBV5-5 and TRBJ1-2, with D uncertain. This CDR3 spans 13 amino acids. Germline CDR1 and CDR2: SGHKS and YYEKEE (reference sequence). The ends were cut back, 1 base at V and 3 bases at J, with 7 bases in the middle.

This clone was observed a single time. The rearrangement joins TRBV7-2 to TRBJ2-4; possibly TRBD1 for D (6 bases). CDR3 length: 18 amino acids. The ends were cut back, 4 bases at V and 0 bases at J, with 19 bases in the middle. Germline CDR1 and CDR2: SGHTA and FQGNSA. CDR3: CASSSPLGARLAKNIQYF. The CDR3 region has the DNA TGTGCCAGCAGCTCCCCATTGGGGGCTAGGCTAGCCAAAAACATTCAGTACTTC.

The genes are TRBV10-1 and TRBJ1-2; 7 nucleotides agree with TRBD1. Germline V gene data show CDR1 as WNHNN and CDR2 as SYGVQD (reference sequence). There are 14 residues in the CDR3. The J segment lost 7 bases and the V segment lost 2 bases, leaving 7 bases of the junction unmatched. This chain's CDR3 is CASSEDRAWGGYTF. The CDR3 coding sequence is TGCGCCAGCAGTGAGGACAGGGCATGGGGTGGCTACACCTTC.